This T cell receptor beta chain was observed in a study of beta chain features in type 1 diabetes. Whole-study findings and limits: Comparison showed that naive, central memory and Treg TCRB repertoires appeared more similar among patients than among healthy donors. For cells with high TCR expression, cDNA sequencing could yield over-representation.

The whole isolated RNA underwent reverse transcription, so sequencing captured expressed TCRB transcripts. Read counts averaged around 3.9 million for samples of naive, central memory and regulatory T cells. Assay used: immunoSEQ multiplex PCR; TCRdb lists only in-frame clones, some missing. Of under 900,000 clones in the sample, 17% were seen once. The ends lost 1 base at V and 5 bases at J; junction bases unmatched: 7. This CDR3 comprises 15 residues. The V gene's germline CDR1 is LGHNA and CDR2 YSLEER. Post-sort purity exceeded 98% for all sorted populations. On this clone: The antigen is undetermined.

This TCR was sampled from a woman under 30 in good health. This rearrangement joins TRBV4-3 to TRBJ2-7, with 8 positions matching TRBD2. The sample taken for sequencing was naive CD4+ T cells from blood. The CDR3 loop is CASSQVKREKDEQYF. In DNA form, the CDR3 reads TGCGCCAGCAGCCAAGTAAAGCGGGAGAAGGACGAGCAGTACTTC.